This T cell receptor beta chain originates from a study of OX40 agonist ivuxolimab in advanced cancers. For the wider study: Ivuxolimab, which targeted the costimulatory receptor OX40 (CD134), was an agonistic, fully human IgG2 monoclonal antibody. Intravenous ivuxolimab was administered to patients every 2 weeks at six dose levels: 0.01, 0.1, 0.3, 1.5, 3 and 10 mg/kg. Among the roughly 50 dose-escalation patients, some 20 had hepatocellular carcinoma, around 15 melanoma, 9 renal cell carcinoma and 9 head and neck cancer. A male proportion of 82.7% and a mean age of roughly 58 years, ranging from about 23 to 79, were recorded for the dose-escalation cohort. Patients were allowed to have had prior anti-PD-1, anti-PD-L1 or anti-CTLA-4 therapy, and 30% to 40% of the dose-escalation patients had previously received checkpoint inhibitors. Partial responses were achieved by three dose-escalation patients, of whom one had hepatocellular carcinoma and two had cutaneous melanoma. Peripheral TCRbeta sequencing aimed to test whether ivuxolimab altered TCR sequence diversity and caused clonal T-cell expansion. The paper reports the monotherapy dose-escalation portion (N of about 47 patients) of the phase I ivuxolimab trial. What the research found in general, with its limitations: The antigen specificity of the peripheral T cells that underwent clonal expansion was not determined. Low levels of normalized T-cell clonal expansion were also seen in some patients who did not respond. After ivuxolimab, more expanded clones were found on average in CD8+ T cells than in CD4+ T cells. At doses from 0.1 to 3.0 mg/kg, clonal expansion was seen in both CD4+ and CD8+ blood T cells between baseline and week 6. In the 0.1-3.0 mg/kg groups, partial responders were among the patients with the lowest normalized peripheral clonal expansion, particularly in CD8+ T cells.

For sequencing of the TCRbeta CDR3 region, genomic DNA was extracted from the sorted cells. The immunoSEQ Assay was used for sequencing of TCRbeta CDR3 regions. This immuneACCESS table, as held by TCRdb, lists in-frame sequences with V and J called but not all clones. Of the missing ones, under half trace to an unresolved V gene in checked studies; the others have no known cause. The sample has 10,000 to 15,000 clones on record, roughly 81% of them singletons. The ten biggest clones cover roughly an eighth of the sample. Patients with autoimmune disease history or receiving systemic immunosuppression were excluded from the trial. Peripheral blood for TCR sequencing was collected from all dose cohorts at baseline, on cycle 4 day 1, and on cycle 7 day 1. Samples were obtained from an open-label, multicenter, first-in-human phase I dose-escalation trial of ivuxolimab. Adults with locally advanced or metastatic melanoma, renal cell carcinoma, hepatocellular carcinoma or head and neck squamous cell carcinoma were enrolled in the trial. Before TCR sequencing, CD4+ T cells and CD8+ T cells from peripheral blood were sorted into separate populations.

As to this clone: Its antigen specificity is not known. No base quality information exists; no much larger clone differs at one position.

CDR1 and CDR2, looked up from the germline V gene, are SGDLS and YYNGEE. The junction shows trimming of 0 bases on V and 4 bases on J, and the gene matches do not reach 3 bases of it. The CDR3 measures 14 amino acids from cysteine to phenylalanine. Of the read, only the CDR3 DNA is kept; its 42 bases are in frame from base 1. The sample in question was CD4+ or CD8+ T cells sorted from blood, obtained in a trial of the OX40 agonist ivuxolimab. The chain is encoded by TRBV9 joined to TRBJ2-7; the junction holds 8 bases that match TRBD2. This clonotype was sampled from an adult with an advanced solid tumor such as melanoma, head and neck, liver or kidney cancer. The CDR3 region: CASSVVAGPYEQYF. The bases read TGTGCCAGCAGCGTAGTAGCGGGACCTTACGAGCAGTACTTC.